This TCR beta chain was observed in a study of intratumoral heterogeneity in liver cancer. Regarding the study in general: Across the full roughly 15-patient cohort, most patients were male and the median age was approximately 60 years. The full cohort included 71 multiregional samples from roughly 14 HCC patients, consisting of under 55 tumoral regions and roughly 20 adjacent nontumoral regions. The study combined RNA-seq, DNA sequencing, TCR-seq and SNP array data from multiple regions of hepatocellular carcinoma specimens to study intratumor heterogeneity. The paper's findings and limits, for the study overall: In each sequenced patient, tumor region a showed significantly more unique T-cell clonal expansions than tumor region b. The authors noted a relatively low number of patients and under-sampled tumor-infiltrating lymphocyte representation as limitations. No significant difference in overall T cell clonality was found between tumor regions within either sequenced patient. According to the report, TCR sequencing confirmed the RNA-seq-based estimates of regional differences in tumor-infiltrating lymphocyte burden.

As concerns this clone: No cognate antigen has been identified for it. No base quality values were provided; no much bigger clone lies one nucleotide off.

Using the immunoSEQ assay, the TCR beta chain CDR3 regions were sequenced from genomic DNA. Primers annealing to V and J segments amplified rearranged VDJ segments. Under the source paper's analysis protocol: The ImmunoSeq Analyzer software was used to compute clonality and richness metrics. To find clones with differing abundance between regions, Fisher's exact test was applied together with a beta-binomial method for extra stringency. Sourced from immuneACCESS, this table was stored by TCRdb with only in-frame sequences that have V and J called. A share of the clones is absent; for the studies checked, an unresolved V gene accounts for under half, and the remainder has no known explanation. V and J calls and clone size are as listed in that table; D and trimming were resolved from the DNA. This sample gives several thousand clones in total; approximately 71% of them show up just once. The ten largest account for about two fifths of the sample.

V and J lose 0 bases and 8 bases, and a span of 14 bases separates them. Looking up the germline V gene yields CDR1 SGHDT and CDR2 YYEEEE. Measured from the cysteine to the phenylalanine, the CDR3 is 14 residues long. Of all the DNA, just the CDR3 is kept, 42 bases in frame from base 1. Samples labelled H were derived from distinct, geographically separated regions of the hepatocellular carcinoma nodule. All patients had early-stage hepatocellular carcinoma and received no therapy before surgical resection. Sampled areas lacked macroscopic evidence of necrosis or hemorrhage. In a couple of patients, TCR sequencing (ImmunoSeq) was performed on multiple regions. Frozen resection tissue samples were collected at least 1 cm apart from each other. The DNeasy blood and tissue kit was used to extract genomic DNA from bulk tissue.

The material was tumor tissue, obtained before any cancer treatment. This sequence originates from a woman in her 70s with hepatocellular carcinoma. The chain joins TRBV5-6 to TRBJ1-2; the D gene is not confidently resolved. The nucleotide sequence is TGTGCCAGCAGCTTGGGGGGTGAGCCGAGAGGCTACACCTTC. It specifies CASSLGGEPRGYTF.